Listed below are T cell receptor beta chains from one sample, sequenced in a study of T cell responses to AZD1222 COVID-19 vaccine. Assay: immunoSEQ multiplex PCR; the TCRdb copy retains only in-frame clones and omits some. The sample shows roughly 150,000 clones, more than 80% of them seen only once. Sequencing used peripheral blood, obtained on day 0 of AZD1222 vaccination. These receptors came from an adult in good health. The CDR3 runs from the conserved cysteine through the conserved F or W. Expanded clones are given a class, and other clones once, few, many or no size at all.

V gene	clone size	J gene	CDR3 protein
TRBV6-1	-	TRBJ1-3	CASSEARLSSSGNTIYF
TRBV19	-	TRBJ1-1	CASSIFSGGQMNTEAFF
TRBV9	-	TRBJ1-3	CASSVGSDFSSGNTIYF
TRBV6-5	-	TRBJ2-2	CASSRAGGNTGELFF
TRBV3-1/TRBV3-2	few	TRBJ2-5	CASSSAETQYF
TRBV9	-	TRBJ1-4	CASSVAALGGGNEKLFF
TRBV2	-	TRBJ2-3	CASSEAQARAQYF
TRBV3-1/TRBV3-2	once	TRBJ2-2	CASSQAGTGGGGELFF
TRBV9	-	TRBJ1-2	CASSSDRGGYTF
TRBV11-3	-	TRBJ1-2	CASTADGKLTTRNYGYTF
TRBV6-5	-	TRBJ1-1	CASHKDRVNTEAFF
TRBV4-1	-	TRBJ1-3	CASSQGGTGGNTIYF
TRBV4-1	-	TRBJ1-5	CASSPRTGSGDQPQHF
TRBV7-9	-	TRBJ1-5	CASSPPGSGNQPQHF
TRBV5-8	-	TRBJ2-4	CASSRPGKNIQYF
TRBV11-2	-	TRBJ1-2	CASSLDLAETYGYTF
TRBV5-6	-	TRBJ2-3	CASSLLTVPSGRDTQYF
TRBV20-1	-	TRBJ1-1	CSASGGWLNTEAFF
TRBV6-5	few	TRBJ1-3	CASRDREDTIYF
TRBV2	-	TRBJ1-2	CASLRGQGGNYGYTF
TRBV10-3	-	TRBJ2-3	CAISESITSTDTQYF
TRBV5-5	-	TRBJ1-1	CASSLGPRTLNTEAFF
TRBV3-1/TRBV3-2	-	TRBJ1-2	CASSPGGIDGYTF
TRBV5-1	-	TRBJ2-5	CASSSTSGDETQYF
TRBV7-3	once	TRBJ2-2	CASSFTGPGPGELFF
TRBV27	once	TRBJ1-6	CASSLTGNNSPLHF
TRBV19	-	TRBJ1-5	CASSIGNQPQHF
TRBV7-9	-	TRBJ1-4	CASSLGSISATTNEKLFF
TRBV7-9	-	TRBJ2-2	CASSPRIGRGNTGELFF
TRBV27	-	TRBJ1-1	CASKGLLNTEAFF